This TCR beta chain was profiled in a study of siplizumab effects on memory and regulatory T cells. As regards this clone: No antigen is known for it.

Generated by immunoSEQ multiplex PCR, the TCRdb table keeps only in-frame clones and is missing some. The sample lists some 56,000 clones, just over 95% seen once, with less than 1.1% in the top ten. CDR1 is MNHNS and CDR2 is SASEGT in the germline V gene. V shed 2 bases and J shed 4 bases, with 3 bases lying between them. The CDR3 length is 11 residues. General observations from the study: Roughly 80-96% of proliferating clones (CD4+ or CD8+) could not be assigned a naive or memory phenotype.

The chain links TRBV6-1 to TRBJ2-7; no reliable D call. The sequence came from a human donor in good health. The source material was naive CD8+ T cells sorted from blood. CDR3 sequence: CASSELYEQYF. The CDR3 DNA follows: TGTGCCAGCAGTGAACTTTACGAGCAGTACTTC.